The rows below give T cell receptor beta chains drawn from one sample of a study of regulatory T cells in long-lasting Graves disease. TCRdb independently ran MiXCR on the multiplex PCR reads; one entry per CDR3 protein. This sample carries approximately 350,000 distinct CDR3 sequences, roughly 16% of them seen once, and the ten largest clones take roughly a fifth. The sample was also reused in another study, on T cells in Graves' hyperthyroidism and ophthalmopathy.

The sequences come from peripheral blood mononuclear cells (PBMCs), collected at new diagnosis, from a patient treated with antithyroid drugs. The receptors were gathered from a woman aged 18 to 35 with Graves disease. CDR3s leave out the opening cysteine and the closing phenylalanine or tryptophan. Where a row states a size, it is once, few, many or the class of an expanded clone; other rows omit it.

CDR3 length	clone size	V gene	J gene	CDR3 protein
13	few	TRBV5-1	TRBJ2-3	ASSLAAGDADTQY
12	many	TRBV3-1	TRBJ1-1	ASSLGPPQSEAF
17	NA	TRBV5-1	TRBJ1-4	ASSLKFPRQTFVNEKLF
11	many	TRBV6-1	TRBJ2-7	ASSGAGSYEQY
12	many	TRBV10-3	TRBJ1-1	AISDRGENTEAF
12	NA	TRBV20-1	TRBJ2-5	NATVGGGRETQY
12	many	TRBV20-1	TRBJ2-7	SARDRARDYEQY
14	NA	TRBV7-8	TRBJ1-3	ASSFGDRAAGNTIY
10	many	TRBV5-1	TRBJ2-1	ASSSDDRVKF
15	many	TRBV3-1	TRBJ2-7	ASSPPYVHGLRYEQY
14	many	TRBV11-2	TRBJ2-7	ASSLASGGGVHEQY
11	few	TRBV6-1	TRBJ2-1	ASGVESRDEQF